The rows below give T cell receptor beta chains drawn from one sample of a study of T cell responses to AZD1222 COVID-19 vaccine. The repertoire was sequenced with immunoSEQ multiplex PCR; TCRdb's copy has only in-frame clones and lacks some. The sample records over 140,000 clones, around 93% being singletons. Sequenced material: peripheral blood, taken 28 days after the second AZD1222 dose. These receptors originate from an adult who received the AZD1222 COVID-19 vaccine. CDR3s include the opening cysteine and the closing phenylalanine or tryptophan. The D gene is left open where the match is weak. Clone size is shown for a subset of rows, as once, few, many or a class of expanded clone.

v_gene	abundance	d_gene	j_gene	CDR3nt	CDR3aa
TRBV9	-	TRBD2	TRBJ2-7	TGTGCCAGCAGCGTAGAGCCTAGCGGGACCTACGAGCAGTACTTC	CASSVEPSGTYEQYF
TRBV6-2/TRBV6-3	-	-	TRBJ1-5	TGTGCCAGCAGGCCTGCTACAGAGACTAATCAGCCCCAGCATTTT	CASRPATETNQPQHF
TRBV9	-	TRBD2	TRBJ2-5	TGTGCCAGCAGCGCCGGGGGACTAAGCAAGGAGACCCAGTACTTC	CASSAGGLSKETQYF
TRBV30	once	-	TRBJ1-6	TGTGCCTGGGAAAGCGGGAGTTCATATAATTCACCCCTCCACTTT	CAWESGSSYNSPLHF
TRBV6-6	-	TRBD2	TRBJ2-1	TGTGCCAGCAGTACAAGGACTAGCGGGAGTCTTAATGAGCAGTTCTTC	CASSTRTSGSLNEQFF
TRBV6-5	-	TRBD1	TRBJ1-2	TGTGCCAGCAGTTGGGAAAGGGGGCGGATAGCCTATGGCTACACCTTC	CASSWERGRIAYGYTF
TRBV15	-	-	TRBJ2-5	TGTGCCACCAGCAGAGTTCGGCCCGGTACACAAGAGACCCAGTACTTC	CATSRVRPGTQETQYF
TRBV11-3	-	-	TRBJ1-2	TGTGCCAGCAGCTTAGATGGTCAAAAGGACTATGGCTACACCTTC	CASSLDGQKDYGYTF
TRBV4-1	-	-	TRBJ1-2	TGCGCCAGCAGTTCGACCCGGGGGGGCCCCTATGGCTACACCTTC	CASSSTRGGPYGYTF
TRBV3-1/TRBV3-2	-	-	TRBJ1-4	TGTGCCAGCAGCCAATCAGCGTTCCTGTTTTTT	CASSQSAFLFF
TRBV30	-	-	TRBJ1-4	TGTGCCTGGAGTCTAGGAAGGACCAATGAAAAACTGTTTTTT	CAWSLGRTNEKLFF
TRBV5-5	-	-	TRBJ1-6	TGTGCCAGCAGCTTGGCCCTAACGGGGACCTACACGTATAATTCACCCCTCCACTTT	CASSLALTGTYTYNSPLHF
TRBV7-9	-	TRBD1	TRBJ1-1	TGTGCCAGCAGCTTAGCGAGGGCAGGGGGCCGTTGGGACACTGAAGCTTTCTTT	CASSLARAGGRWDTEAFF
TRBV4-1	-	-	TRBJ1-4	TGCGCCAGCAGGCGCTTGGTGGAGGGCACTAATGAAAAACTGTTTTTT	CASRRLVEGTNEKLFF
TRBV7-8	-	TRBD2	TRBJ2-1	TGTGCCAGCATCCCACAGGGGTTTGGAGAGACTAGCGGGAGGGGGGGCCACAATGAGCAGTTCTTC	CASIPQGFGETSGRGGHNEQFF
TRBV18	-	-	TRBJ1-5	TGTGCCAGCTCACCAAACGAGGGGAATCAGCCCCAGCATTTT	CASSPNEGNQPQHF
TRBV28	-	TRBD2	TRBJ2-5	TGTGCCAGCCTACCGATGAACGGACTAGCGAGCCGTGGGGCCCAGTACTTC	CASLPMNGLASRGAQYF
TRBV4-3	-	TRBD1	TRBJ1-6	TGCGCCAGCAGCCAGACGGACAGGGTCCCATCACCCCTCCACTTT	CASSQTDRVPSPLHF
TRBV5-4	-	-	TRBJ2-7	TGTGCCAGCAGCTTAGGGCCTAATTACGAGCAGTACTTC	CASSLGPNYEQYF
TRBV6-5	-	-	TRBJ1-3	TGTGCCATTCATACGCGGGGCAACTCTGGAAACACCATATATTTT	CAIHTRGNSGNTIYF
TRBV28	-	-	TRBJ1-4	TGTGCCAGCAGTTCCGGGGGCAGTCGCAATGAAAAACTGTTTTTT	CASSSGGSRNEKLFF
TRBV28	-	TRBD2	TRBJ2-7	TGTGCCAGTTGCGGGAGGCCCTCCTACGAGCAGTACTTC	CASCGRPSYEQYF
TRBV5-8	few	TRBD1	TRBJ1-1	TGTGCCAGCAGCACGGGACAGGTCAGGCGCATGGCTTTCTTT	CASSTGQVRRMAFF
TRBV5-5	-	-	TRBJ1-1	TGTGCCAGCAGCAGGGGACATCTCGCCGTGGTAGGTACTGAAGCTTTCTTT	CASSRGHLAVVGTEAFF
TRBV4-2	once	TRBD1	TRBJ1-1	TGTGCCAGCAGCCAGGGCCCGACAGGGCTGAACACTGAAGCTTTCTTT	CASSQGPTGLNTEAFF
TRBV28	-	-	TRBJ1-2	TGTGCCAGCAGTCCAGACGCCTGGGGGGGCTACACCTTC	CASSPDAWGGYTF
TRBV5-1	-	TRBD2	TRBJ2-3	TGCGCCAGCAGCTTGGAACTAGCGGGAGGCACAGATACGCAGTATTTT	CASSLELAGGTDTQYF
TRBV7-3	-	-	TRBJ2-1	TGTGCCAGCAGCCTAGGGTTTGAGCAGTTCTTC	CASSLGFEQFF
TRBV5-1	-	-	TRBJ2-3	TGCGCCAGCAGCTTGACTAGCACAGATACGCAGTATTTT	CASSLTSTDTQYF
TRBV4-3	-	TRBD1	TRBJ1-2	TGCGCCAGCAGCCAGAGACCGGGACAGGGGTCTGGCTACACCTTC	CASSQRPGQGSGYTF
TRBV7-8	-	TRBD2	TRBJ2-5	TGTGCCAGCAGCTTAGCCCTAGCGGGAGAAGAGACCCAGTACTTC	CASSLALAGEETQYF
TRBV6-1	-	-	TRBJ1-1	TGTGCCAGCAGTGAAGTAATTGGCGGTACTGAAGCTTTCTTT	CASSEVIGGTEAFF
TRBV6-5	once	-	TRBJ1-5	TGTGCCAGCAGGCCCTTCAGGGATAATCAGCCCCAGCATTTT	CASRPFRDNQPQHF
TRBV5-6	-	-	TRBJ2-7	TGTGCCAGCAGCTCCTCTAGTGACGAGCAGTACTTC	CASSSSSDEQYF
TRBV6-5	-	-	TRBJ1-4	TGTGCCAGCAGTCCTCGGCAGGGAATAGAAAAACTGTTTTTT	CASSPRQGIEKLFF
TRBV24-1	-	-	TRBJ1-1	TGTGCCACTCAAGGACGTACGAACACTGAAGCTTTCTTT	CATQGRTNTEAFF
TRBV6-5	-	-	TRBJ1-1	TGTGCCAGCACGAGGGCGAACACTGAAGCTTTCTTT	CASTRANTEAFF
TRBV2	-	TRBD1	TRBJ1-1	TGTGCCAGCAGTTTGACAGGGGGAGGTGAAGCTTTCTTT	CASSLTGGGEAFF
TRBV7-2	-	-	TRBJ2-5	TGTGCCAGCAGGAGAGCGGGCCAAGAGACCCAGTACTTC	CASRRAGQETQYF
TRBV6-5	-	-	TRBJ2-7	TGTGCCAGCAGTTACCAACGGGGCTCCTACGAGCAGTACTTC	CASSYQRGSYEQYF
TRBV15	once	TRBD1	TRBJ2-3	TGTGCCACCAGCGGACCACAGGACAGGGACGAAGATACGCAGTATTTT	CATSGPQDRDEDTQYF
TRBV4-1	-	-	TRBJ1-4	TGCGCCAGCAGTCCGGGCCTTGGGAGTCAAAAACTGTTTTTT	CASSPGLGSQKLFF
TRBV5-4	once	-	TRBJ1-2	TGTGCCAGCAGCTTATATAACAGGAGGGACTATGGCTACACCTTC	CASSLYNRRDYGYTF
TRBV5-1	once	TRBD2	TRBJ2-5	TGCGCCAGCAGCCTGGGACTAGCGGAACAAGAGACCCAGTACTTC	CASSLGLAEQETQYF
TRBV6-1	-	-	TRBJ1-2	TGTGCCAGCAGTGAGGCGGGGGACTATGGCTACACCTTC	CASSEAGDYGYTF
TRBV13	once	-	TRBJ1-1	TGTGCCAGCAGATCCCTCGGACGGGACACTGAAGCTTTCTTT	CASRSLGRDTEAFF
TRBV6-1	-	-	TRBJ1-4	TGTGCCAGCAGTGATTCGGGTGAGGCGGAAAAACTGTTTTTT	CASSDSGEAEKLFF
TRBV29-1	once	-	TRBJ1-1	TGCAGCGTTGATTCGTTAGGGCAGGTGATGAACACTGAAGCTTTCTTT	CSVDSLGQVMNTEAFF
TRBV7-9	-	-	TRBJ1-3	TGTGCCAGCAGCTTAGCCTCCGCAGGGTCTGGAAACACCATATATTTT	CASSLASAGSGNTIYF
TRBV29-1	-	-	TRBJ2-4	TGCAGCGCCCTGACCTACAGGGAGACGAACATTCAGTACTTC	CSALTYRETNIQYF
TRBV6-1	-	TRBD2	TRBJ2-1	TGTGCCAGCAGTGATAGGTGGACTAGCGGGAATCCTAGCTCCTACAATGAGCAGTTCTTC	CASSDRWTSGNPSSYNEQFF
TRBV29-1	-	-	TRBJ1-1	TGCAGCATTAAGAACAGGTCGATGGGCACTGAAGCTTTCTTT	CSIKNRSMGTEAFF
TRBV19	-	-	TRBJ1-2	TGTGCCACAAACAGGGATGGCTACACCTTC	CATNRDGYTF
TRBV6-1	-	TRBD2	TRBJ2-1	TGTGCCAGCAGTGAAGGGCTAGCGGTCTCCTACAATGAGCAGTTCTTC	CASSEGLAVSYNEQFF
TRBV27	-	-	TRBJ1-3	TGTGCCAGCAGAGTAACCTTCTCTGGAAACACCATATATTTT	CASRVTFSGNTIYF
TRBV15	-	-	TRBJ2-3	TGTGCCACCAGTCCCGGTTCTAGGGACTTGCAAACAGATACGCAGTATTTT	CATSPGSRDLQTDTQYF
TRBV7-2	-	-	TRBJ1-1	TGTGCCAGCGCTACCGGCACAGGGCCAAAAGCTTTCTTT	CASATGTGPKAFF
TRBV29-1	-	TRBD1	TRBJ2-3	TGCAGCGTTGCTGACAGGGCTACAGATACGCAGTATTTT	CSVADRATDTQYF
TRBV5-6	few	TRBD2	TRBJ2-1	TGTGCCAGCAGGGAGACTAGCGGGACTTCAGGTGAGCAGTTCTTC	CASRETSGTSGEQFF
TRBV2	-	-	TRBJ1-4	TGTGCCAGCAGTGAGATGAGGGGTGGAACTAATGAAAAACTGTTTTTT	CASSEMRGGTNEKLFF